In this sample, the clone carrying this TCR beta chain turned up many times. Its antigen remains unknown. The time point was: newly diagnosed GD, antithyroid drugs for less than 3 months. PBMCs provided the RNA from which the TCR library was made. CDR1 and CDR2 from the germline V gene are LNHNV and YYDKDF (reference sequence). Between the trimmed V and J ends, which lost 0 bases and 0 bases, there was a span of 15 bases. This CDR3 is built from 18 residues. This specimen belongs to a study of regulatory T cells in long-lasting Graves disease. Overall study results and limits: Preferential use of TRBV28, TRBJ1-2 and TRBJ2-5 was seen in persistent disease. New patients shared roughly 960 public clonotypes, and persistent patients shared more, with about 2,500.

Investigators prepared the TCR beta libraries by applying iRepertoire HTBI primers and Arm-PCR of CDR3 regions. TCRdb called the multiplex PCR reads again in MiXCR, with one record for every CDR3 protein. The table records 200,000 to 250,000 distinct CDR3 sequences, approximately 20% of them present only once. This chain joins TRBV15 and TRBJ2-1; D perhaps matches TRBD2 (5 bases). This TCR was sampled from a female donor with Graves disease. Source: peripheral blood mononuclear cells (PBMCs), taken at new diagnosis, from a patient treated with antithyroid drugs. The CDR3 nucleotides are TGTGCCACCAGCAGAGATCTTAGGCGGGCAGACTCCTACAATGAGCAGTTCTTC. Protein sequence: CATSRDLRRADSYNEQFF.